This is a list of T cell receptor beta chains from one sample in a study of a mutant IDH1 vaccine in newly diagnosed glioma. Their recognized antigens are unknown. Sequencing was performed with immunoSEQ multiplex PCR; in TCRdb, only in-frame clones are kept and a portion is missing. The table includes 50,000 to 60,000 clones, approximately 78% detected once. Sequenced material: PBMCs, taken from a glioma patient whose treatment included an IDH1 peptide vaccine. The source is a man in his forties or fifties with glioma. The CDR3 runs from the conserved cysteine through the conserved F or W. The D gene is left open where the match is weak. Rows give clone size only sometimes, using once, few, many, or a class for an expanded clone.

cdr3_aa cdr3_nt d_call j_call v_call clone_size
CASSQRQGEGYTF TGTGCCAGCAGCCAGAGACAGGGCGAAGGCTACACCTTC TRBD1 TRBJ1-2 TRBV5-4 NA
CATQEVNTEAFF TGTGCCACCCAGGAGGTGAACACTGAAGCTTTCTTT NA TRBJ1-1 TRBV28 medium-sized
CASSEGGGLYEQYF TGTGCCAGCTCCGAAGGGGGGGGTCTCTACGAGCAGTACTTC NA TRBJ2-7 TRBV18 NA
CASSSGPYTGELFF TGTGCCAGCAGTTCGGGACCCTACACCGGGGAGCTGTTTTTT NA TRBJ2-2 TRBV27 NA
CASSLESDQETQYF TGTGCCAGCAGTTTGGAGTCCGACCAAGAGACCCAGTACTTC NA TRBJ2-5 TRBV2 NA
CAISDPVLAGGHETQYF TGTGCCATCAGTGATCCCGTACTAGCGGGGGGGCATGAGACCCAGTACTTC TRBD2 TRBJ2-5 TRBV10-3 NA
CAWSDRADQPQHF TGTGCCTGGTCGGACAGGGCGGATCAGCCCCAGCATTTT TRBD1 TRBJ1-5 TRBV30 NA
CSVVPGGAVDEQFF TGCAGCGTTGTGCCAGGGGGGGCGGTCGATGAGCAGTTCTTC NA TRBJ2-1 TRBV29-1 NA
CASSPSRGQPQHF TGTGCCAGCAGTCCATCCAGGGGTCAGCCCCAGCATTTT NA TRBJ1-5 TRBV6-5 few
CASRQLTGPPVTEAFF TGTGCCAGCAGACAACTGACAGGGCCTCCAGTCACTGAAGCTTTCTTT TRBD1 TRBJ1-1 TRBV5-5 NA
CSVQGTTYGYTF TGCAGCGTTCAAGGGACCACCTATGGCTACACCTTC NA TRBJ1-2 TRBV29-1 NA